Following are 8 T cell receptor beta chains from one sample sequenced in a study of shared clonotypes between healthy human individuals. TCRdb's copy holds only in-frame clones and misses some; the assay was immunoSEQ multiplex PCR. The sample has 2,500,000 or so clones, about 90% seen once; the top ten hold 0.37%. The specimen sequenced was naive CD4+ T cells from PBMCs. Subset here: CD45RA+ positively selected. The receptors come from a man aged 18 to 30 in good health. Some clones in this sample may be carry-over from other donors' samples.

The chain joins TRBV11-1 to TRBJ2-1; D remains ambiguous. Germline V lookup: CDR1 SGHAT, CDR2 FQDESV (reference sequence). Trimming removed 2 bases at V and 4 bases at J, with 12 bases between. There are 15 residues in the CDR3. CDR3 in amino acids: CASSLLLGAYNEQFF. The DNA of the CDR3 is TGTGCCAGCAGCTTACTTCTAGGAGCGTACAATGAGCAGTTCTTC.

Comments on this clone: The same CDR3 can be traced to other DNA sequences in this sample. The V call is TRBV5-1, the J call TRBJ2-6; no clear D gene. This CDR3 has 14 amino acids. V gave up 0 bases and J gave up 2 bases, with 3 bases separating them. Germline V gene lookup returns CDR1 SGHRS and CDR2 YFSETQ. The CDR3 nucleotides are TGCGCCAGCAGCTTGGAGGCTGGGGCCAACGTCCTGACTTTC. It translates to CASSLEAGANVLTF.

The chain couples TRBV4-3 to TRBJ2-4; perhaps TRBD1 as D (6 bases). Germline V gene sequence: CDR1 LGHNA, CDR2 YSLEER. The V end lost 4 bases, the J end lost 1 base, and 14 bases lay between the germline ends. The CDR3 is 16 amino acids. This CDR3 reads CASSRGQSGAKNIQYF. The DNA for the CDR3 is TGCGCCAGCAGCCGTGGACAGTCGGGGGCCAAAAACATTCAGTACTTC.

The chain recombines TRBV10-3 with TRBJ1-1, with 8 nucleotides matching TRBD1. This CDR3 is 16 amino acids long. Germline values: CDR1 ENHRY, CDR2 SYGVKD. The trim removed 3 bases at V and 3 bases at J, leaving 9 bases unmatched. Written as DNA, the CDR3 is TGTGCCATCAGTGATTGGGACAGGCCCACTCACACTGAAGCTTTCTTT. This translates into CAISDWDRPTHTEAFF.

J is TRBJ2-6 and V is TRBV27; weak D call: TRBD2 (6 bases). Trimming took 11 bases from V and 1 from J, leaving 15 bases between them. Germline CDR1 MNHEY, CDR2 SMNVEV (reference sequence). The CDR3 extends over 15 amino acids. The CDR3 region is CASRGYESGANVLTF. CDR3 DNA: TGTGCCTCTCGGGGGTATGAGTCTGGGGCCAACGTCCTGACTTTC.

This clone has just one count. The chain carries TRBV5-4 and TRBJ2-1; D not resolved. Germline V CDR1 and CDR2: SGHNT, YYREEE (reference sequence). This CDR3 contains 16 residues. The V gene lost 0 bases and the J gene lost 4 bases, with 14 bases spanning the gap. CDR3 protein: CASSLEGGPTYNEQFF. For the CDR3, the DNA is TGTGCCAGCAGCTTGGAAGGCGGTCCCACGTACAATGAGCAGTTCTTC.

Only one count was recorded for this clone. The chain employs TRBV27 and TRBJ2-3; D is uncertain. This CDR3 comprises 13 residues. Germline V lookup: CDR1 MNHEY, CDR2 SMNVEV (reference sequence). Trimming removed 0 bases from V and 2 bases from J, with 3 bases in between. CDR3 bases: TGTGCCAGCAGTTTATCCCTCACAGATACGCAGTATTTT. It codes for CASSLSLTDTQYF.

V usage is TRBV11-3 and J usage is TRBJ2-3, with a tentative D call TRBD1 (5 bases). This CDR3 spans 17 amino acids. The germline CDR1 and CDR2 sequences are SGHNT and YENEEA. The V and J ends lost 1 base and 0 bases respectively, with 14 bases between them. In DNA, the CDR3 is TGTGCCAGCAGCTTAGGCGGCAGCTCAGGGAGCACAGATACGCAGTATTTT. Amino acids: CASSLGGSSGSTDTQYF. The whole variable domain, filled in from reference TRBV11-3 and TRBJ2-3, reads EAGVVQSPRYKIIEKKQPVAFWCNPISGHNTLYWYLQNLGQGPELLIRYENEEAVDDSQLPKDRFSAERLKGVDSTLKIQPAELGDSAVYLCASSLGGSSGSTDTQYFGPGTRLTVL.